This entry lists 19 T cell receptor beta chains sequenced from one sample in a study of blood T cells in healthy people across ages (dated by TCRdb to between 2014 and 2016). Receptor libraries were prepared by 5' RACE. A second PCR of roughly 6 to 12 cycles was run with a J-beta primer mix and a sample-barcoded 5' primer. TCRdb trimmed public reads at Q25 via fastp, called clones via MiXCR and kept in-frame beta chains. One record per CDR3 amino acid sequence lists the most common genes and DNA. The sample yields around 2 million distinct CDR3 sequences; about two fifths were counted once. The ten largest clonotypes hold about 21% of the sample. The sample comprised blood. The receptors originated from a human donor in good health.

This clonotype was counted a few times. This chain uses TRBV5-1 with TRBJ2-1; D could derive from TRBD1 or TRBD2 (5 bases each). Germline CDR1 and CDR2: SGHRS and YFSETQ. CDR3 length: 15 amino acids. With 1 base removed from V and 5 bases from J, the gap between germline ends came to 13 bases. The CDR3: CASSLYGTQNNEQFF. For the CDR3, the DNA is TGCGCCAGCAGCTTGTACGGGACCCAGAACAATGAGCAGTTCTTC.

This clonotype was found a few times. V usage is TRBV6-6 and J usage is TRBJ1-1; TRBD1 agrees at 11 bases. The CDR3 runs 15 residues. Germline CDR1 reads MNHNY; CDR2 reads SVGAGI (reference sequence). Trimming at V came to 5 bases and at J to 4 bases, leaving 6 bases not matched to a gene. The CDR3 here is CASSPRTGGFTEAFF. As DNA, the CDR3 is TGTGCCAGCAGTCCCAGGACAGGGGGCTTCACTGAAGCTTTCTTT.

This clonotype appeared a few times. This chain connects TRBV20-1 to TRBJ2-7; D is possibly TRBD2 (6 bases). Germline CDR1 reads DFQATT; CDR2 reads SNEGSKA (reference sequence). The CDR3 covers 14 residues. V lost 1 base and J lost 6, with 16 bases in between. CDR3 loop: CSARAGEGRGEQYF. CDR3 DNA sequence: TGCAGTGCTAGAGCGGGAGAAGGTAGAGGCGAGCAGTACTTC.

The chain employs TRBV5-8 and TRBJ1-5; D remains unclear. Germline values: CDR1 SGHTS, CDR2 YDEGEE. Trimming left V 0 bases short and J 7 bases short, with 14 bases between. The CDR3 has 15 amino acids. The CDR3 spells CASSLGRITLQPQHF. CDR3 DNA: TGTGCCAGCAGCTTGGGACGGATTACGCTACAGCCCCAGCATTTT. The whole variable domain, remainder taken from reference TRBV5-8 and TRBJ1-5, is EAGVTQSPTHLIKTRGQQATLRCSPISGHTSVYWYQQALGLGLQFLLWYDEGEERNRGNFPPRFSGRQFPNYSSELNVNALELEDSALYLCASSLGRITLQPQHFGDGTRLSIL.

As DNA, the CDR3 is TGTGTAGCGGGAGGGCCCTACGAGCAGTACTTC. Translating it yields CVAGGPYEQYF. This rearrangement joins TRBV27 to TRBJ2-7; 11 nucleotides match TRBD2. Germline V lookup: CDR1 MNHEY, CDR2 SMNVEV (reference sequence). The CDR3 length is 11 residues.

The genes are TRBV7-9 and TRBJ1-1; 11 positions agree with TRBD1. J gave up 7 bases and V 3 bases, and 4 bases lay outside the gene matches. CDR1 and CDR2 (germline): SEHNR, FQNEAQ (reference sequence). The CDR3 runs to 14 residues. CDR3 in amino acids: CASSLGQGGSEAFF. CDR3 DNA: TGTGCCAGCAGCTTGGGACAGGGGGGTAGTGAAGCTTTCTTT.

CDR3 coding DNA: TGCGCCAGCAGCCAAGAGAGGGACTCAACTTATGGGGGGAATGAGCAGTTCTTC. This encodes CASSQERDSTYGGNEQFF. This chain connects TRBV4-3 to TRBJ2-1, with D perhaps matching TRBD2 (6 bases). V gave up 0 bases and J gave up 7 bases, with 22 bases separating them. The CDR3 has 18 amino acids. Germline CDR1 LGHNA, CDR2 YSLEER.

The CDR3 DNA follows: TGTGCCAGCAGTTTGAGACGAGCGGGGAAAAACATTCAGTACTTC. This encodes CASSLRRAGKNIQYF. The rearrangement links TRBV28 to TRBJ2-4, with 7 nucleotides matching TRBD2. V gave up 3 bases and J gave up 4 bases; unmatched junction bases: 6. Germline CDR1 and CDR2: MDHEN and SYDVKM. This CDR3 spans 15 amino acids.

The chain links TRBV24-1 to TRBJ2-7, with unresolved D. CDR3 length: 12 amino acids. Germline CDR1 and CDR2: KGHDR and SFDVKD. Trimming removed 5 bases at V and 3 bases at J, with 7 bases between. The CDR3 spells CATSGPNYEQYF. CDR3 in DNA: TGTGCCACCAGTGGCCCTAACTACGAGCAGTACTTC.

V is TRBV10-3 and J is TRBJ2-1; possible D gene TRBD1, 6 bases. Trimming shortened V by 8 bases and J by 4 bases, and 24 bases separated the two germline ends. This CDR3 has 17 amino acids. CDR1 ENHRY and CDR2 SYGVKD come from the germline V gene. The CDR3 DNA sequence: TGTGCCATCGCCTCGGGACAACTAGAAACAGGGTACAATGAGCAGTTCTTC. It codes for CAIASGQLETGYNEQFF.

V usage is TRBV7-9 and J usage is TRBJ1-2; D gene unclear. CDR1 SEHNR and CDR2 FQNEAQ come from the germline V gene (reference sequence). The CDR3 runs to 14 residues. V was pared by 4 bases and J by 4 bases, with 13 bases between. As DNA, the CDR3 is TGTGCCAGCAGCTCCGAGACACCTCTCTATGGCTACACCTTC. It specifies CASSSETPLYGYTF.

This chain uses TRBV12-3 or TRBV12-4 with TRBJ2-2; 14 bases agree with TRBD2. This CDR3 is built from 18 residues. The V gene end was trimmed by 7 bases and the J gene end by 5 bases; junction bases not matched to a gene: 12. The CDR3 DNA sequence: TGTGCCAGCAAAGACGGACTAGCGGGGGGTACCCGAACCGGGGAGCTGTTTTTT. Amino acid sequence: CASKDGLAGGTRTGELFF.

This clonotype was seen ten or more times. A read error may produce the germline difference seen at one junction end. The rearrangement links TRBV18 to TRBJ2-1, with 10 bases identical to TRBD1. Germline V gene lookup returns CDR1 KGHSH and CDR2 LQKENI. The CDR3 extends over 15 amino acids. The CDR3 protein is CASSPGTGDYNEQFF. In DNA, the CDR3 is TGCGCCAGCAGCCCCGGGACAGGGGACTACAATGAGCAGTTCTTC. The entire variable domain, with the rest obtained from reference TRBV18 and TRBJ2-1, is as follows: NAGVMQNPRHLVRRRGQEARLRCSPMKGHSHVYWYRQLPEEGLKFMVYLQKENIIDESGMPKERFSAEFPKEGPSILRIQQVVRGDSAAYFCASSPGTGDYNEQFFGPGTRLTVL.

The chain carries TRBV4-2 and TRBJ1-2; TRBD1 matches at 7 bases. The germline V gene has CDR1 LGHNA and CDR2 YNFKEQ. V lost 3 bases, J lost 2 bases, and 6 bases stayed unmatched. The CDR3 has 15 residues. The CDR3 reads CASSHRDRENYGYTF. In DNA, the CDR3 is TGTGCCAGCAGCCATCGCGACAGGGAAAACTATGGCTACACCTTC.

The chain couples TRBV5-5 to TRBJ2-7; 7 bases match TRBD2. The CDR3 consists of 15 residues. CDR1 is SGHKS and CDR2 is YYEKEE in the germline V gene (reference sequence). Trimming at V came to 4 bases and at J to 3 bases, leaving 10 bases not matched to a gene. Written as DNA, the CDR3 is TGTGCCAGCAGCCAGCAGCCGGGAGGTTTCTACGAGCAGTACTTC. Its translation is CASSQQPGGFYEQYF.

This clonotype was seen a handful of times. The chain couples TRBV12-3 or TRBV12-4 to TRBJ1-2; 7 nucleotides line up with TRBD1. The CDR3 totals 13 residues. J lost 8 bases, V lost 9 bases, and 12 bases had no gene match. CDR3 amino acids: CASHRGRIGGYTF. CDR3 in DNA: TGTGCCAGTCACAGGGGCAGGATAGGCGGCTACACCTTC.

The chain recombines TRBV11-2 with TRBJ1-1; no reliable D call. CDR3 length equals 13 residues. Germline CDR1 is SGHAT and CDR2 is FQNNGV. Deletions cut 5 bases from V and 5 bases from J, with 12 bases between. This CDR3 is CASSPMADTEAFF. The CDR3, as DNA: TGTGCCAGCAGCCCTATGGCTGATACTGAAGCTTTCTTT. The full variable domain, completed using reference TRBV11-2 and TRBJ1-1, is EAGVAQSPRYKIIEKRQSVAFWCNPISGHATLYWYQQILGQGPKLLIQFQNNGVVDDSQLPKDRFSAERLKGVDSTLKIQPAKLEDSAVYLCASSPMADTEAFFGQGTRLTVV.

This sequence joins TRBV6-5 and TRBJ2-5; unclear D gene. This CDR3 is 14 amino acids long. Germline CDR1 reads MNHEY; CDR2 reads SVGAGI. Between the trimmed V and J ends, which lost 2 bases and 0 bases, there was a span of 7 bases. CDR3 sequence (DNA): TGTGCCAGCAGTTACAACCCGTACCAAGAGACCCAGTACTTC. Protein sequence: CASSYNPYQETQYF.

This clonotype was observed a few times. The chain combines TRBV4-1 with TRBJ1-5; D is uncertain. The CDR3 sequence is 14 residues long. Germline V gene data show CDR1 as MGHRA and CDR2 as YSYEKL. V lost 2 bases to trimming and J lost 4 bases, with 9 bases between them. The chain's CDR3 is CASSQNSQNQPQHF. The CDR3 coding sequence is TGCGCCAGCAGCCAAAATAGCCAGAATCAGCCCCAGCATTTT.